This is a list of T cell receptor beta chains from one sample in a study of shared clonotypes between healthy human individuals. Sequenced by immunoSEQ multiplex PCR; TCRdb stores in-frame clones only, minus some. The table has 400,000 to 600,000 clones, 60% to 80% seen once. The sequenced sample consisted of PBMCs. All receptors come from a woman aged 40-49 years in good health. Some clones in this sample may be carry-over from other donors' samples. The CDR3 runs from the conserved cysteine through the conserved F or W. Fields, in order: D gene, J gene, clone size, V gene, CDR3 protein, CDR3 DNA. The D gene is left open where the match is weak. Clone size is stated in some rows and not others, as once, few, many or a class when expanded.

D: TRBD2; J: TRBJ2-7; size: .; V: TRBV4-1; CDR3: CASRSTTSGRAYEQYF; DNA: TGCGCCAGCAGATCAACCACTAGCGGGAGGGCTTACGAGCAGTACTTC
D: .; J: TRBJ2-5; size: .; V: TRBV7-3; CDR3: CASSLRLKQETQYF; DNA: TGTGCCAGCAGCTTAAGACTAAAACAAGAGACCCAGTACTTC
D: TRBD2; J: TRBJ2-7; size: .; V: TRBV13; CDR3: CASSSQREGPYEQYF; DNA: TGTGCCAGCAGCTCTCAGCGGGAGGGCCCCTACGAGCAGTACTTC
D: .; J: TRBJ1-4; size: .; V: TRBV4-1; CDR3: CASSQGPFFMGMTNEKLFF; DNA: TGCGCCAGCAGCCAAGGACCCTTCTTCATGGGAATGACGAATGAAAAACTGTTTTTT
D: .; J: TRBJ1-1; size: .; V: TRBV6-6; CDR3: CASSYRGDTEAFF; DNA: TGTGCCAGCAGTTACAGAGGGGACACTGAAGCTTTCTTT
D: .; J: TRBJ2-1; size: once; V: TRBV5-6; CDR3: CASSPDGANSYNEQFF; DNA: TGTGCCAGCAGCCCAGATGGAGCCAACTCCTACAATGAGCAGTTCTTC
D: TRBD1; J: TRBJ2-7; size: .; V: TRBV7-2; CDR3: CASSSDPSTGTGRYEQYF; DNA: TGTGCCAGCAGCTCCGACCCAAGCACCGGGACAGGTCGATACGAGCAGTACTTC
D: TRBD1; J: TRBJ1-2; size: .; V: TRBV27; CDR3: CASGRTGIRLGYTF; DNA: TGTGCCAGCGGCCGGACAGGGATAAGACTTGGCTACACCTTC
D: TRBD2; J: TRBJ2-2; size: .; V: TRBV7-6; CDR3: CASSLLSGTSYPAGELFF; DNA: TGTGCCAGCAGCTTACTATCCGGGACTAGTTATCCGGCCGGGGAGCTGTTTTTT
D: .; J: TRBJ2-3; size: .; V: TRBV7-2; CDR3: CASSPLGSGGTDTQYF; DNA: TGTGCCAGCAGCCCCCTTGGGTCAGGGGGCACAGATACGCAGTATTTT
D: .; J: TRBJ2-7; size: .; V: TRBV5-1; CDR3: CASSLEGSGSYEQYF; DNA: TGCGCCAGCAGCTTGGAAGGGTCGGGCTCCTACGAGCAGTACTTC
D: .; J: TRBJ2-2; size: few; V: TRBV18; CDR3: CASSPQTGDGELFF; DNA: TGTGCCAGCTCACCCCAGACAGGAGACGGGGAGCTGTTTTTT
D: .; J: TRBJ1-2; size: .; V: TRBV7-9; CDR3: CASTPEENLYGYTF; DNA: TGTGCCAGCACCCCGGAAGAGAATCTGTACGGCTACACCTTC
D: TRBD1; J: TRBJ1-6; size: .; V: TRBV7-8; CDR3: CASSLNGQGNSPLHF; DNA: TGTGCCAGCAGCTTAAACGGACAGGGTAATTCACCCCTCCACTTT
D: .; J: TRBJ2-5; size: once; V: TRBV11-2; CDR3: CASSLRASGGMETQYF; DNA: TGTGCCAGCAGCCTAAGGGCCTCGGGGGGCATGGAGACCCAGTACTTC
D: .; J: TRBJ1-1; size: .; V: TRBV7-2; CDR3: CASSLEGNTEAFF; DNA: TGTGCCAGCAGCTTAGAGGGGAACACTGAAGCTTTCTTT
D: .; J: TRBJ2-3; size: .; V: TRBV27; CDR3: CASSSFGTAADTQYF; DNA: TGTGCCAGCAGCTCATTCGGGACTGCCGCCGATACGCAGTATTTT
D: .; J: TRBJ1-2; size: .; V: TRBV29-1; CDR3: CSVRTALYGYTF; DNA: TGCAGCGTTCGGACAGCCTTGTATGGCTACACCTTC
D: TRBD1; J: TRBJ1-1; size: .; V: TRBV5-1; CDR3: CASSLQGWNTEAFF; DNA: TGCGCCAGCAGCTTACAGGGGTGGAACACTGAAGCTTTCTTT
D: .; J: TRBJ2-1; size: few; V: TRBV7-8; CDR3: CASSLVEYNEQFF; DNA: TGTGCCAGCAGCTTAGTTGAGTACAATGAGCAGTTCTTC
D: TRBD1; J: TRBJ1-5; size: .; V: TRBV2; CDR3: CASSETGEDQPQHF; DNA: TGTGCCAGCAGTGAGACAGGGGAGGATCAGCCCCAGCATTTT
D: .; J: TRBJ1-2; size: .; V: TRBV30; CDR3: CAWSRGSGYTF; DNA: TGTGCCTGGAGTAGGGGGTCGGGATACACCTTC
D: TRBD1; J: TRBJ2-7; size: .; V: TRBV10-3; CDR3: CAISGGRGLDEQYF; DNA: TGTGCCATCAGCGGAGGCAGGGGGTTAGACGAGCAGTACTTC
D: TRBD2; J: TRBJ2-7; size: .; V: TRBV7-6; CDR3: CASSLVWTSGRCTYEQYF; DNA: TGTGCCAGCAGCTTAGTGTGGACTAGCGGGAGGTGTACCTACGAGCAGTACTTC
D: .; J: TRBJ2-3; size: .; V: TRBV7-9; CDR3: CASSFTATDTQYF; DNA: TGTGCCAGCAGCTTTACGGCTACAGATACGCAGTATTTT
D: .; J: TRBJ1-2; size: .; V: TRBV6-1; CDR3: CASRISENYGYTF; DNA: TGTGCCAGCAGAATATCGGAAAACTATGGCTACACCTTC